Listed below are T cell receptor beta chains from one sample, sequenced in a study of CD8 T cells in ankylosing spondylitis. TCRdb recomputed calls from the 5' RACE reads with MiXCR, one row per CDR3 protein. This table holds about 140,000 distinct CDR3 sequences, about 32% found once. The sequencing input was synovial fluid, either unsorted or a sorted T cell fraction (not recorded which). All receptors come from a male donor with ankylosing spondylitis. CDR3s include the opening cysteine and the closing phenylalanine or tryptophan. The order of the fields is CDR3 DNA, CDR3 protein, clone size, V gene, J gene, D gene. A D gene is named only where the DNA matches it firmly. A row's size may be missing; if present it is once, few, many or a size class.

CDR3nt: TGCGCCAGCAGCGTGACAGGGGGGACCGGGGAGCTGTTTTTT
CDR3aa: CASSVTGGTGELFF
abundance: few
v_gene: TRBV5-1
j_gene: TRBJ2-2
d_gene: TRBD1

CDR3nt: TGCAGTGCCTGGGGACAGTGGAACACTGAAGCTTTCTTT
CDR3aa: CSAWGQWNTEAFF
abundance: NA
v_gene: TRBV20-1
j_gene: TRBJ1-1
d_gene: TRBD1

CDR3nt: TGTGCCAGCACCGACCCAGGCGGACTAAGCTCCTACAATGAGCAGTTCTTC
CDR3aa: CASTDPGGLSSYNEQFF
abundance: few
v_gene: TRBV7-8
j_gene: TRBJ2-1
d_gene: NA

CDR3nt: TGTGCCAGCAGCCCCTCTTATGGATCCTACGAGCAGTACTTC
CDR3aa: CASSPSYGSYEQYF
abundance: few
v_gene: TRBV7-7
j_gene: TRBJ2-7
d_gene: NA

CDR3nt: TGTGCCAGCAGTAGACAGGTCACAGATACGCAGTATTTT
CDR3aa: CASSRQVTDTQYF
abundance: NA
v_gene: TRBV27
j_gene: TRBJ2-3
d_gene: NA

CDR3nt: TGCAGTGCTTCGGACAGGGACTATGGCTACACCTTC
CDR3aa: CSASDRDYGYTF
abundance: NA
v_gene: TRBV20-1
j_gene: TRBJ1-2
d_gene: TRBD1

CDR3nt: TGTGCCAGCAGCTTATCACAGGGGTTTGATGAAAAACTGTTTTTT
CDR3aa: CASSLSQGFDEKLFF
abundance: few
v_gene: TRBV7-9
j_gene: TRBJ1-4
d_gene: TRBD1

CDR3nt: TGTGCCAGCAACAACCGGGCCAACACCGGGGAGCTGTTTTTT
CDR3aa: CASNNRANTGELFF
abundance: NA
v_gene: TRBV6-2/TRBV6-3
j_gene: TRBJ2-2
d_gene: NA

CDR3nt: TGTGCCAGCAGCCTCCGGGACCCCGAGCACGGGGAGCTGTTTTTT
CDR3aa: CASSLRDPEHGELFF
abundance: NA
v_gene: TRBV7-2
j_gene: TRBJ2-2
d_gene: NA

CDR3nt: TGCGCCAGCAGCTTGGATGGACAGGGTTACGGCTACACCTTC
CDR3aa: CASSLDGQGYGYTF
abundance: NA
v_gene: TRBV5-1
j_gene: TRBJ1-2
d_gene: TRBD1